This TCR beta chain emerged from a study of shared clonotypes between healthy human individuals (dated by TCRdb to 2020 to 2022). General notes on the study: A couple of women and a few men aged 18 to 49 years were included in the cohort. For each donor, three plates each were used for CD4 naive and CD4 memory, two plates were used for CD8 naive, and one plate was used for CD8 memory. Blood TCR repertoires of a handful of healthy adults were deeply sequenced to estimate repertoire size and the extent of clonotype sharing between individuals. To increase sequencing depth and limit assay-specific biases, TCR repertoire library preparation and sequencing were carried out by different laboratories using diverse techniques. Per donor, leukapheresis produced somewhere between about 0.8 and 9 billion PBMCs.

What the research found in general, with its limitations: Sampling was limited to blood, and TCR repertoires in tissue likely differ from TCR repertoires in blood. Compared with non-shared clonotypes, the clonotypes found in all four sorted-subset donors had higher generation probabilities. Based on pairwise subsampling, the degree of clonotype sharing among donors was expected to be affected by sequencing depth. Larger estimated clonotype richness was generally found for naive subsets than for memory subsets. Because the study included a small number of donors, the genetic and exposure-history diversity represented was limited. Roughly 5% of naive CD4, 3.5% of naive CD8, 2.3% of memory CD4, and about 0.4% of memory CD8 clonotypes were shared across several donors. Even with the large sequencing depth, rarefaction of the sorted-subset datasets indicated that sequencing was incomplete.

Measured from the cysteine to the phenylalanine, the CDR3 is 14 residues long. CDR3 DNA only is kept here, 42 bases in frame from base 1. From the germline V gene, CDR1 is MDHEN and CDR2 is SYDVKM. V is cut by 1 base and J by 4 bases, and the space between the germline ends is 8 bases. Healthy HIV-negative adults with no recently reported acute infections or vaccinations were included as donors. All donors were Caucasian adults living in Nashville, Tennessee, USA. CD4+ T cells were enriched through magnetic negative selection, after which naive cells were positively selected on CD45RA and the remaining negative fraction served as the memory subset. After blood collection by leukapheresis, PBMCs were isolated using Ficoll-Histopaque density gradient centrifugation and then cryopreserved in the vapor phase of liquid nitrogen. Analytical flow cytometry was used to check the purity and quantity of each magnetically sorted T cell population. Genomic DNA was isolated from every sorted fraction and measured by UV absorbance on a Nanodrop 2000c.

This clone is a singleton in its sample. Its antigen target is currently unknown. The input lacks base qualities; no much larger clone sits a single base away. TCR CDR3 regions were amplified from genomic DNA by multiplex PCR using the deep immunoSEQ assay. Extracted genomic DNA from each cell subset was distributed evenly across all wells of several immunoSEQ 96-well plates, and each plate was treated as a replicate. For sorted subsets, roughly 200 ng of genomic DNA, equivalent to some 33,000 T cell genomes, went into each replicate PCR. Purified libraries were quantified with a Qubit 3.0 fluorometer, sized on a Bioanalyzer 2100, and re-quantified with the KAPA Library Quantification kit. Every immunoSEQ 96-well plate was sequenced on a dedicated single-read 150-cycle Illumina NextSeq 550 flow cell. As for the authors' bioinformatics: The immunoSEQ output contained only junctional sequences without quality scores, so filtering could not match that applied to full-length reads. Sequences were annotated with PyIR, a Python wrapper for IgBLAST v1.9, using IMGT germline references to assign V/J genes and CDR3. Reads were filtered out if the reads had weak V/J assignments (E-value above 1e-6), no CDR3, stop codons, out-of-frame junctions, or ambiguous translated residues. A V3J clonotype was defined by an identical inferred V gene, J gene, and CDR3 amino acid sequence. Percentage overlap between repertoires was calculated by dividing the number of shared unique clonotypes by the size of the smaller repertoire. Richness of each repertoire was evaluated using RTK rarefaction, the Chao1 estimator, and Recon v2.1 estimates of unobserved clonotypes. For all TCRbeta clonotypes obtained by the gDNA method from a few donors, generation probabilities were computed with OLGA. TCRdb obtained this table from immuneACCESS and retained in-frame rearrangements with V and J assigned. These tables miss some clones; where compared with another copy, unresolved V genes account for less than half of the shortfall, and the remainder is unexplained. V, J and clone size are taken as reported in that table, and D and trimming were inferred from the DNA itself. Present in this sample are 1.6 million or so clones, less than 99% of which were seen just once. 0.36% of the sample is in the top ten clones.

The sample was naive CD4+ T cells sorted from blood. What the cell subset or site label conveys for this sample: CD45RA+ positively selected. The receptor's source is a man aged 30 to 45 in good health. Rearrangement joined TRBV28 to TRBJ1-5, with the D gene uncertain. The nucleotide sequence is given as TGTGCCAGCAGTTTATCGGGAAATAATCAGCCCCAGCATTTT. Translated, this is CASSLSGNNQPQHF.